These T cell receptor beta chains were read from a single sample in a study of radiotherapy plus CTLA-4 blockade in lung cancer. Only in-frame clones appear in the TCRdb table, and some are missing; sequencing was by immunoSEQ multiplex PCR. Among approximately 41,000 clones listed, 65% to 75% were seen once. The sequences come from peripheral blood, collected from a patient treated with radiotherapy plus ipilimumab. These receptors originate from a human donor with non-small cell lung cancer who had stable disease on radiotherapy plus ipilimumab. Both conserved end residues are trimmed from each CDR3. Rows give clone size only sometimes, using once, few, many, or a class for an expanded clone.

v_gene	j_gene	abundance	CDR3aa
TRBV5-5	TRBJ2-2	few	ASSLEVTNTGELF
TRBV7-2	TRBJ1-4	.	ASSSNSGYEKLF
TRBV29-1	TRBJ1-1	few	SGLPSWALNTEAF
TRBV30	TRBJ1-5	.	AWSVRRPGSNQPQH
TRBV28	TRBJ1-2	.	ASGTPGRGGYT
TRBV11-3	TRBJ2-7	.	ASRDSSYEQY
TRBV7-2	TRBJ2-5	few	ASSLASSGGQETQY
TRBV19	TRBJ2-1	.	ASRSGGDNEQF
TRBV6-5	TRBJ2-3	few	ASSPRTGKRYTQY
TRBV5-8	TRBJ1-4	.	ASSFRDGATNEKLF
TRBV5-1	TRBJ1-4	.	ASSWAASTNEKLF
TRBV7-6	TRBJ1-1	.	ASSLAVSGTEAF
TRBV7-9	TRBJ1-6	.	ASSLRDRGSPLH
TRBV7-2	TRBJ1-1	.	ASSFARNTEAF
TRBV5-5	TRBJ1-6	.	ASSTPDRGINSPLH
TRBV23-1	TRBJ1-1	.	ASSRATNTEAF
TRBV5-1	TRBJ1-1	.	ASSFRVGGSTEAF
TRBV5-6	TRBJ1-6	.	ASSISTGAYNSPLH
TRBV19	TRBJ2-6	.	ASSINFAGSGANVLT
TRBV6-1	TRBJ1-2	.	ASKTRRLGEYGYT
TRBV7-2	TRBJ2-5	.	ASNAMAGQETQY
TRBV11-2	TRBJ2-1	.	ASSSGQERGNEQF
TRBV7-6	.	.	ASSRGGDNRGEQY
TRBV14	TRBJ1-3	.	ASSPKGVTIY
TRBV25-1	TRBJ1-6	.	ASSTLRVDSPLH
TRBV5-1	TRBJ2-7	.	ASSLATNLYEQY
TRBV18	TRBJ1-2	.	ASSPDRAGYT
TRBV5-6	TRBJ1-1	.	ASSLRQGAFPNTEAF
TRBV7-8	TRBJ1-2	.	ASSRRDRGHYGYT
TRBV29-1	TRBJ2-3	.	SVEGTGGRDTQY
TRBV15	TRBJ2-2	few	ATTALTSAGELF
TRBV18	TRBJ2-3	.	ASSPQRLAGSTDTQY
TRBV11-3	TRBJ2-1	medium-sized	ASSLDRADEQF
TRBV5-5	TRBJ2-5	.	ASSSTGRETQY
TRBV7-2	TRBJ2-2	few	ASSFLAVNTGELF
TRBV6-4	TRBJ1-1	.	ASSEKGGTEAF
TRBV19	TRBJ1-5	.	ASSITGGGNQPQH
TRBV9	TRBJ2-5	.	ASSPRTSGGYYQETQY
TRBV30	TRBJ1-6	.	AWTEVGYSPLH
TRBV7-3	TRBJ1-1	.	ASSEQGNTEAF
TRBV2	TRBJ1-6	.	ASSESGQQNSPLH
TRBV23-1	TRBJ2-5	.	ASSLGRGLRETQY
TRBV5-1	TRBJ2-5	.	ASSLGTGKGKETQY
TRBV10-2	.	once	ASSELRLDSYEQY
TRBV5-1	TRBJ2-1	.	ASSLEGGGYNEQF
TRBV2	TRBJ2-3	.	ASSVRVADTQY
TRBV18	TRBJ2-1	.	ASSPSRTSSFVDEQF
TRBV20-1	TRBJ2-7	.	SARGRDEQY
TRBV18	TRBJ2-5	.	ASSPRVSDGETQY
TRBV7-2	TRBJ1-1	.	ASSLAGPGIGEAF